The sequence of this T cell receptor (beta chain) was determined in a study of identical twins. This clonotype was observed a few times. TCRdb called the 5' RACE reads again in MiXCR, with one record for every CDR3 protein. Of about 290,000 distinct CDR3 sequences in the sample, roughly 10% were seen once. In addition, the sample was reused for a study of yellow fever vaccine responses in identical twins.

This clonotype was sampled from a woman aged 18-30 years in good health. The sequenced sample consisted of CD8+ T cells sorted from blood.

The chain's CDR3 is CSVRRTGGEAFF. The DNA for the CDR3 is TGCAGCGTGAGAAGGACAGGGGGTGAAGCTTTCTTT. This chain connects TRBV29-1 to TRBJ1-1, with 10 bases identical to TRBD1. Germline lookup yields CDR1 SQVTM and CDR2 ANQGSEA. The V gene end was trimmed by 6 bases and the J gene end by 7 bases; junction bases not matched to a gene: 5. The CDR3 loop spans 12 amino acids.